One sample yielded the 20 T cell receptor beta chains listed below, sequenced in a study of shared clonotypes between healthy human individuals. Clones were read by immunoSEQ multiplex PCR, and TCRdb kept only the in-frame ones, dropping some. The profile shows roughly 2.6 million clones, roughly 92% of them singletons. The sample consisted of naive CD4+ T cells sorted from blood. Subset denoted: CD45RA+ positively selected. The receptors stem from a man younger than 30 in good health.

V gene TRBV19 combines with J gene TRBJ1-1, with 7 bases fitting TRBD1. CDR3 length equals 13 residues. V was pared by 5 bases and J by 4 bases, with 4 bases of the junction left unmatched. Germline V gene sequence: CDR1 LNHDA, CDR2 SQIVND (reference sequence). CDR3 coding DNA: TGTGCCAGTAGTGCAGGGACAGTCACTGAAGCTTTCTTT. It is translated as CASSAGTVTEAFF.

This clone was seen only a few times. Other DNA sequences of this sample code for an identical CDR3. The rearrangement links TRBV19 to TRBJ1-1; no clear D gene. Germline V gene lookup returns CDR1 LNHDA and CDR2 SQIVND (reference sequence). V was pared by 2 bases and J by 2 bases, with 9 bases between. The CDR3 length is 14 residues. The CDR3, as DNA: TGTGCCAGTAGTATATCTCGGCTAAACACTGAAGCTTTCTTT. It is translated as CASSISRLNTEAFF.

The chain links TRBV4-3 to TRBJ2-2; D is unclear. This CDR3 comprises 18 residues. The V and J ends lost 1 base and 6 bases respectively, with 21 bases between them. Germline V gene data show CDR1 as LGHNA and CDR2 as YSLEER. The CDR3 reads CASSQVFALDSVSGELFF. The CDR3 bases are TGCGCCAGCAGCCAAGTTTTTGCTCTAGACTCAGTGTCCGGGGAGCTGTTTTTT.

This clone came up once. This chain connects TRBV6-6 to TRBJ2-4; D gene unclear. V was pared by 5 bases and J by 0 bases, with 14 bases between. Germline assignment: CDR1 MNHNY and CDR2 SVGAGI (reference sequence). The CDR3 loop spans 16 amino acids. CDR3 in DNA: TGTGCCAGCAGTACTGGAGATACTTTAGCCAAAAACATTCAGTACTTC. Translated, it gives CASSTGDTLAKNIQYF.

The V and J genes are TRBV5-1 and TRBJ2-3; maybe TRBD1 (6 bases). Germline V CDR1 and CDR2: SGHRS, YFSETQ. V lost 3 bases and J 0 bases, leaving 14 bases between the germline ends. The CDR3 runs 16 residues. As DNA, the CDR3 is TGCGCCAGCAGCTCCCCGGACAGTCTTAGCACAGATACGCAGTATTTT. The encoded protein is CASSSPDSLSTDTQYF.

The rearrangement uses TRBV7-2 and TRBJ2-7, with TRBD2 identical over 12 bases. Germline trimming cut 1 base from V and 2 bases from J; bases unmatched to any gene: 6. This CDR3 region has 17 residues. Germline CDR1 is SGHTA and CDR2 is FQGNSA. This chain's CDR3 is CASSLVSLAGGPYEQYF. In DNA, the CDR3 is TGTGCCAGCAGCTTAGTGAGTCTAGCGGGAGGGCCCTACGAGCAGTACTTC. The complete variable domain, with remaining parts taken from reference TRBV7-2 and TRBJ2-7, reads GAGVSQSPSNKVTEKGKDVELRCDPISGHTALYWYRQSLGQGLEFLIYFQGNSAPDKSGLPSDRFSAERTGGSVSTLTIQRTQQEDSAVYLCASSLVSLAGGPYEQYFGPGTRLTVT.

The chain is built from TRBV18 and TRBJ1-4, with 9 positions matching TRBD1. CDR1 and CDR2 (germline): KGHSH, LQKENI. Trimming removed 4 bases from V and 3 bases from J; junction bases left unmatched: 3. The CDR3 extends over 15 amino acids. CDR3 nucleotides: TGTGCCAGCTCACTAACAGGGGGCTCTAATGAAAAACTGTTTTTT. It translates to CASSLTGGSNEKLFF.

The gene calls are TRBV4-1 and TRBJ2-5, with TRBD2 identical over 9 bases. CDR3 length: 16 amino acids. Trimming took 1 base from V and 6 from J; bases not matched to a gene: 9. In germline, CDR1 is MGHRA, CDR2 YSYEKL. The CDR3 coding sequence is TGCGCCAGCAGCCAAGTGACTAGCGGACTCCATCAGACCCAGTACTTC. It codes for CASSQVTSGLHQTQYF.

The chain combines TRBV27 with TRBJ1-4, with unresolved D. This CDR3 comprises 14 residues. V gave up 5 bases and J gave up 4 bases, with 11 bases separating them. CDR1 is MNHEY and CDR2 is SMNVEV in the germline V gene (reference sequence). The CDR3 is CASSPRGYNEKLFF. CDR3 bases: TGTGCCAGCAGTCCCCGGGGTTATAATGAAAAACTGTTTTTT. Combining the CDR3 with reference TRBV27 and TRBJ1-4 gives the whole variable domain EAQVTQNPRYLITVTGKKLTVTCSQNMNHEYMSWYRQDPGLGLRQIYYSMNVEVTDKGDVPEGYKVSRKEKRNFPLILESPSPNQTSLYFCASSPRGYNEKLFFGSGTQLSVL.

This chain connects TRBV6-1 to TRBJ1-2; D gene uncertain. This CDR3 region has 14 residues. V lost 2 bases and J 8 bases, leaving 15 bases between the germline ends. Germline V CDR1 and CDR2: MNHNS, SASEGT. The CDR3 region is CASSESPRVRGYTF. Written as DNA, the CDR3 is TGTGCCAGCAGTGAATCCCCCCGGGTAAGGGGCTACACCTTC.

The V gene is TRBV23-1, the J gene TRBJ1-2, with a possible D match to TRBD1 (6 bases). TRBV23-1 is placed among ORFs of uncertain function. V shed 6 bases and J shed 3 bases, with 14 bases lying between them. The CDR3 totals 14 residues. The CDR3 bases are TGCGCCAGCAGGGAGGGACACAAAGACTATGGCTACACCTTC. This sequence encodes CASREGHKDYGYTF.

This chain links TRBV25-1 with TRBJ2-7; TRBD1 aligns across 9 bases. Germline-derived CDR1 and CDR2 are MGHDK and SYGVNS. V lost 4 bases and J lost 4; bases outside the gene matches: 2. The CDR3 loop spans 13 amino acids. CDR3 region: CASSAGQGYEQYF. The DNA of the CDR3 is TGTGCCAGCAGTGCGGGACAGGGATACGAGCAGTACTTC.

CDR3 nucleotides: TGTGCCAGCAGCTTCTTGGCAACTAATGAAAAACTGTTTTTT. It encodes CASSFLATNEKLFF. The chain uses TRBV5-6 and TRBJ1-4; D gene ambiguous. CDR3 length equals 14 residues. The germline V and J ends were trimmed by 2 bases and 0 bases, with 5 bases remaining between them. Germline lookup yields CDR1 SGHDT and CDR2 YYEEEE.

The rearrangement uses TRBV5-1 and TRBJ1-4; D remains unclear. Germline V gene lookup returns CDR1 SGHRS and CDR2 YFSETQ. The CDR3 spans 14 residues. Trimming took off 2 bases at V and 8 bases at J, with 13 bases between the two ends. In nucleotides, the CDR3 is TGCGCCAGCAGCTTAGCCTTAAACGACGAAAAACTGTTTTTT. This gives the protein CASSLALNDEKLFF.

V usage is TRBV7-3 and J usage is TRBJ2-3, with a tentative D call TRBD2 (6 bases). Germline V CDR1 and CDR2: SGHTA, FQGTGA. This CDR3 has 14 residues. The V end lost 5 bases, the J end lost 0 bases, and 9 bases lay between the germline ends. This CDR3 is CASSAGRSTDTQYF. The CDR3 nucleotides read TGTGCCAGCAGCGCGGGACGGAGCACAGATACGCAGTATTTT.

The chain has TRBV28 and TRBJ2-7; 10 bases agree with TRBD2. CDR3 length equals 14 residues. Trimming removed 9 bases from V and 2 bases from J; junction bases left unmatched: 7. Germline V gives CDR1 MDHEN, CDR2 SYDVKM. The CDR3 nucleotides read TGTGCCAGTGCTGGGAGCGGGGGGGCCTACGAGCAGTACTTC. It codes for CASAGSGGAYEQYF.

This sequence joins TRBV4-1 and TRBJ2-2; D is perhaps TRBD1 (6 bases). The CDR3 is 17 residues long. Deletions cut 4 bases from V and 4 bases from J, with 19 bases between. Germline CDR1 MGHRA, CDR2 YSYEKL. CDR3 protein: CASSPQDLGTRTGELFF. The CDR3 coding sequence is TGCGCCAGCAGCCCCCAGGATCTGGGGACACGCACCGGGGAGCTGTTTTTT.

The chain couples TRBV7-9 to TRBJ2-1, with 11 bases fitting TRBD1. CDR1 is SEHNR, CDR2 FQNEAQ, per germline (reference sequence). The V and J ends lost 5 bases and 14 bases, in that order; junction bases with no gene match: 2. The CDR3 length is 11 residues. The CDR3 DNA reads as TGTGCCAGCAGCAAGGGACAGGGGGAGTTCTTC. This codes for CASSKGQGEFF. The full variable domain, with the rest looked up from reference TRBV7-9 and TRBJ2-1, is DTGVSQNPRHKITKRGQNVTFRCDPISEHNRLYWYRQTLGQGPEFLTYFQNEAQLEKSRLLSDRFSAERPKGSFSTLEIQRTEQGDSAMYLCASSKGQGEFFGPGTRLTVL.

This clone was recorded only once. The V gene is TRBV9, the J gene TRBJ2-5; 9 positions match TRBD2. Germline V CDR1 and CDR2: SGDLS, YYNGEE. This CDR3 has 15 amino acids. V dropped 3 bases and J dropped 5; count of bases not matched to a gene: 8. CDR3 sequence reads: CASSEGGGALETQYF. The CDR3 DNA sequence: TGTGCCAGCAGCGAAGGCGGGGGGGCCCTGGAGACCCAGTACTTC.

The chain couples TRBV5-1 to TRBJ2-3, with D maybe TRBD2 (6 bases). The ends were cut back, 1 base at V and 3 bases at J, with 15 bases in the middle. This CDR3 spans 16 amino acids. In germline, CDR1 is SGHRS, CDR2 YFSETQ. CDR3 loop: CASSLWRDGYTDTQYF. The CDR3 region has the DNA TGCGCCAGCAGCTTGTGGCGGGATGGGTATACAGATACGCAGTATTTT.